One sample yielded the 28 T cell receptor beta chains listed below, sequenced in a study of blood T cell repertoires in COVID-19. The method was immunoSEQ multiplex PCR; TCRdb's version includes in-frame clones alone and lacks a portion of them. The profile shows about 280,000 clones, roughly 85% of them singletons. Sequencing was done on a sample of peripheral blood. All receptors derive from a man aged 45 to 65 with active or convalescent COVID-19.

The genes are TRBV19 and TRBJ2-7; TRBD1 agrees at 8 bases. Trimming cost V 6 bases and J 2 bases; bases outside gene matches: 9. Germline V gives CDR1 LNHDA, CDR2 SQIVND (reference sequence). This CDR3 spans 15 amino acids. In nucleotides, the CDR3 is TGTGCCAGTAGCGCTTACGGGACAGGACCCTACGAGCAGTACTTC. Protein sequence: CASSAYGTGPYEQYF. The full variable domain, rest sourced from reference TRBV19 and TRBJ2-7, is DGGITQSPKYLFRKEGQNVTLSCEQNLNHDAMYWYRQDPGQGLRLIYYSQIVNDFQKGDIAEGYSVSREKKESFPLTVTSAQKNPTAFYLCASSAYGTGPYEQYFGPGTRLTVT.

The chain has TRBV27 and TRBJ2-1; 12 bases agree with TRBD2. Germline trimming cut 7 bases from V and 0 bases from J; bases unmatched to any gene: 10. In germline, CDR1 is MNHEY, CDR2 SMNVEV (reference sequence). This CDR3 spans 18 amino acids. The CDR3 coding sequence is TGTGCCAGCACTTTTACTAGCGGGAGGCCCGCCTCCTACAATGAGCAGTTCTTC. Its translation: CASTFTSGRPASYNEQFF.

This rearrangement joins TRBV30 to TRBJ1-2, with unresolved D. The germline V gene has CDR1 GTSNPN and CDR2 SVGIG (reference sequence). Trimming cost V 4 bases and J 5 bases, with 8 bases left between them. The CDR3 is 11 residues long. The CDR3 protein is CAWTPLYGYTF. In DNA, the CDR3 is TGTGCCTGGACCCCACTTTATGGCTACACCTTC. Filled out from reference TRBV30 and TRBJ1-2, the complete variable domain reads SQTIHQWPATLVQPVGSPLSLECTVEGTSNPNLYWYRQAAGRGLQLLFYSVGIGQISSEVPQNLSASRPQDRQFILSSKKLLLSDSGFYLCAWTPLYGYTFGSGTRLTVV.

This rearrangement joins TRBV4-3 to TRBJ2-7; 7 bases match TRBD2. This CDR3 is built from 15 residues. Germline V CDR1 and CDR2: LGHNA, YSLEER. Trimming at V came to 1 base and at J to 6 bases, leaving 9 bases not matched to a gene. The CDR3 protein is CASSQVPSGLGEQYF. Written as DNA, the CDR3 is TGCGCCAGCAGCCAAGTCCCTAGCGGTTTGGGCGAGCAGTACTTC.

The gene calls are TRBV4-3 and TRBJ1-2; D is undetermined. V was clipped by 0 bases and J by 9 bases, with 14 bases between them. The CDR3 has 14 amino acids. The germline V gene encodes CDR1 LGHNA and CDR2 YSLEER. The chain's CDR3 is CASSQDYAGRRYTF. The CDR3 DNA is TGCGCCAGCAGCCAAGATTATGCCGGGAGACGCTACACCTTC.

This chain links TRBV24-1 with TRBJ2-3, with D perhaps TRBD2 (5 bases). There are 16 residues in the CDR3. V lost 2 bases, J lost 6 bases, and 17 bases lay in between. Germline CDR1 KGHDR, CDR2 SFDVKD. CDR3 sequence: CATSDSLEAWEDTQYF. CDR3 nucleotide sequence: TGTGCCACCAGTGATTCCCTTGAGGCTTGGGAGGATACGCAGTATTTT.

The rearrangement joins TRBV7-9 to TRBJ1-2, with unresolved D. Germline V gives CDR1 SEHNR, CDR2 FQNEAQ (reference sequence). The CDR3 extends over 14 amino acids. Trimming shortened V by 1 base and J by 5 bases, and 11 bases separated the two germline ends. In DNA form, the CDR3 reads TGTGCCAGCAGCTTAGGGGAGGCCGATTATGGCTACACCTTC. Translation: CASSLGEADYGYTF.

The chain recombines TRBV10-2 with TRBJ1-5; the D gene is possibly TRBD1 (5 bases). The length of the CDR3 is 14 residues. Trimming stripped 7 bases from V and 6 bases from J, with 16 bases between. Germline loops: CDR1 WSHSY, CDR2 SAAADI. The CDR3 coding sequence is TGCGCCAGCAATCGGGGGAACAAGCCTCAGCCCCAGCATTTT. Residues: CASNRGNKPQPQHF.

The gene calls are TRBV5-1 and TRBJ2-1, with TRBD2 matching 10 bases. The CDR3 loop spans 15 amino acids. The germline V gene encodes CDR1 SGHRS and CDR2 YFSETQ. V was pared by 4 bases and J by 2 bases, with 3 bases of the junction left unmatched. In DNA, the CDR3 is TGCGCCAGCAGCGGGACTAGCGTTACCTACAATGAGCAGTTCTTC. It encodes CASSGTSVTYNEQFF.

The rearrangement links TRBV6-5 to TRBJ1-4, with D possibly TRBD1 on 6 matching bases. Deletions cut 8 bases from V and 4 bases from J, with 14 bases between. This CDR3 is 14 amino acids long. CDR1 and CDR2 (germline): MNHEY, SVGAGI. CDR3 DNA: TGTGCCAGCCGGCGGGGGCCGGGTAATGAAAAACTGTTTTTT. Translated, it gives CASRRGPGNEKLFF.

This chain links TRBV25-1 with TRBJ2-7; 11 bases are shared with TRBD1. V lost 4 bases, J lost 2 bases, and 4 bases stayed unmatched. The germline V gene encodes CDR1 MGHDK and CDR2 SYGVNS. This CDR3 has 15 residues. The CDR3 nucleotides read TGTGCCAGCAGTGGGGCGGGACAGGGGGCCTACGAGCAGTACTTC. Translation gives CASSGAGQGAYEQYF.

This chain links TRBV12-3 or TRBV12-4 with TRBJ1-5; D unclear. The CDR3 totals 13 residues. Deletions cut 1 base from V and 5 bases from J, with 6 bases between. In DNA, the CDR3 is TGTGCCAGCAGTTTAGACCGCGATCAGCCCCAGCATTTT. The encoded protein is CASSLDRDQPQHF.

The J gene is TRBJ2-7, the V gene TRBV5-3; TRBD2 is a possible D gene (6 bases). TRBV5-3 qualifies as an ORF whose function is uncertain. The CDR3 is 15 residues long. The V end lost 4 bases, the J end lost 3 bases, and 17 bases lay between the germline ends. CDR3 residues: CARSPGTPGLYEQYF. The CDR3 coding sequence is TGTGCCAGAAGCCCGGGGACTCCTGGGCTCTACGAGCAGTACTTC.

The chain uses TRBV2 and TRBJ2-2, with 8 bases identical to TRBD1. Germline CDR1 is SNHLY and CDR2 is FYNNEI. This CDR3 has 16 residues. V shed 6 bases, J shed 4 bases, and the junction held 10 bases outside the gene matches. The CDR3 DNA follows: TGTGCCAGCAGGTTAGACAGGGGATCGGGCACCGGGGAGCTGTTTTTT. Residues: CASRLDRGSGTGELFF. The full variable domain, in which reference TRBV2 and TRBJ2-2 provide the parts outside the CDR3, is EPEVTQTPSHQVTQMGQEVILRCVPISNHLYFYWYRQILGQKVEFLVSFYNNEISEKSEIFDDQFSVERPDGSNFTLKIRSTKLEDSAMYFCASRLDRGSGTGELFFGEGSRLTVL.

This clone occurred a few times. The chain carries TRBV30 and TRBJ2-2, with 10 bases fitting TRBD1. The J segment lost 5 bases and the V segment lost 5 bases, leaving 2 bases of the junction unmatched. The CDR3 is 13 amino acids. The germline V gene encodes CDR1 GTSNPN and CDR2 SVGIG (reference sequence). The CDR3 protein is CAWGGQGTGELFF. CDR3 DNA sequence: TGTGCCTGGGGGGGACAGGGGACCGGGGAGCTGTTTTTT.

The chain employs TRBV30 and TRBJ1-4; 7 bases match TRBD1. Germline V gene sequence: CDR1 GTSNPN, CDR2 SVGIG (reference sequence). This CDR3 region has 15 residues. Trimming cost V 0 bases and J 6 bases; bases outside gene matches: 7. The CDR3 loop is CAWSVGAGTDEKLFF. The CDR3 nucleotides read TGTGCCTGGAGTGTTGGAGCAGGGACAGATGAAAAACTGTTTTTT.

CDR3 bases: TGTGCCAGCAGCTCTCGGACAGGGTTCGGCTATGGCTACACCTTC. Protein product: CASSSRTGFGYGYTF. V and J are TRBV7-2 and TRBJ1-2, with TRBD1 matching over 8 bases. Trimming removed 4 bases from V and 4 bases from J; junction bases left unmatched: 8. Per germline, CDR1 SGHTA and CDR2 FQGNSA. This CDR3 is 15 amino acids long.

The CDR3 protein is CASSLSMTEETQYF. CDR3 DNA sequence: TGTGCCAGCAGCTTATCTATGACAGAAGAGACCCAGTACTTC. The rearrangement joins TRBV7-6 to TRBJ2-5; D perhaps matches TRBD1 (5 bases). CDR1 is SGHVS, CDR2 FNYEAQ, per germline. CDR3 length: 14 amino acids. Trimming left V 2 bases short and J 3 bases short, with 10 bases between.

The rearrangement uses TRBV6-5 and TRBJ2-7, with a weak D call TRBD2 (5 bases). V was cut by 6 bases and J by 3 bases, with 15 bases left in between. The CDR3 extends over 14 amino acids. Germline V gene data show CDR1 as MNHEY and CDR2 as SVGAGI. The CDR3 reads CASSLKVGSYEQYF. CDR3 in DNA: TGTGCCAGCAGCCTAAAAGTAGGGAGCTACGAGCAGTACTTC.

This chain links TRBV7-2 with TRBJ1-2; 9 bases agree with TRBD1. The CDR3 contains 15 residues. The trim removed 5 bases at V and 5 bases at J, leaving 9 bases unmatched. Germline lookup yields CDR1 SGHTA and CDR2 FQGNSA. This CDR3 reads CASSLSTGTGYGYTF. The CDR3 DNA follows: TGTGCCAGCAGCCTATCTACCGGGACAGGGTATGGCTACACCTTC.

This chain's CDR3 is CASSPTRVSAEAFF. CDR3 bases: TGCGCCAGCAGCCCGACCAGGGTGAGCGCTGAAGCTTTCTTT. The rearrangement uses TRBV4-3 and TRBJ1-1, with D maybe TRBD1 (5 bases). The germline V gene encodes CDR1 LGHNA and CDR2 YSLEER. This CDR3 contains 14 residues. Deletions cut 4 bases from V and 6 bases from J, with 15 bases between.

The chain has TRBV5-1 and TRBJ2-3; maybe TRBD1 (6 bases). V lost 0 bases to trimming and J lost 2 bases, with 7 bases between them. Germline V gives CDR1 SGHRS, CDR2 YFSETQ. The CDR3 contains 14 residues. The CDR3 sequence: CASSLGTATDTQYF. In DNA form, the CDR3 reads TGCGCCAGCAGCTTGGGGACAGCCACAGATACGCAGTATTTT.

This clone has a handful of counts. The J gene is TRBJ1-4, the V gene TRBV28, with 8 bases matching TRBD1. The germline V gene has CDR1 MDHEN and CDR2 SYDVKM. The junction had 5 bases not matched to a gene; V was cut back by 3 bases and J by 8 bases. This CDR3 comprises 14 residues. CDR3 residues: CASSFPGGLEKLFF. CDR3 nucleotides: TGTGCCAGCAGTTTCCCAGGGGGCTTGGAAAAACTGTTTTTT. The full variable domain, its missing parts supplied by reference TRBV28 and TRBJ1-4, is DVKVTQSSRYLVKRTGEKVFLECVQDMDHENMFWYRQDPGLGLRLIYFSYDVKMKEKGDIPEGYSVSREKKERFSLILESASTNQTSMYLCASSFPGGLEKLFFGSGTQLSVL.

The chain combines TRBV19 with TRBJ2-5; 8 positions match TRBD2. The CDR3 loop spans 14 amino acids. Per the germline V gene, CDR1 is LNHDA and CDR2 is SQIVND (reference sequence). J gave up 7 bases and V 1 base, and 5 bases lay outside the gene matches. The CDR3 reads CASSIAGLAGTQYF. The CDR3 nucleotides are TGTGCCAGTAGTATAGCAGGGCTAGCGGGGACCCAGTACTTC.

The rearrangement joins TRBV4-1 to TRBJ1-1; D gene ambiguous. CDR3 length: 15 amino acids. Trimming took 1 base from V and 0 from J, leaving 9 bases between them. Germline V gene sequence: CDR1 MGHRA, CDR2 YSYEKL. This chain's CDR3 is CASSQGHALNTEAFF. CDR3 nucleotides: TGCGCCAGCAGCCAAGGGCACGCCTTGAACACTGAAGCTTTCTTT.

This chain links TRBV16 with TRBJ1-2, with D perhaps matching TRBD1 (5 bases). CDR1 and CDR2 from the germline V gene are KGHSY and FQNENV. The CDR3 consists of 11 residues. Trimming removed 5 bases from V and 8 bases from J, with 9 bases in between. The CDR3 DNA reads as TGTGCCAGCAGCGGGGCGGAAGGCTACACCTTC. Protein product: CASSGAEGYTF.

The chain has TRBV18 and TRBJ2-5; maybe TRBD1 (6 bases). CDR1 KGHSH and CDR2 LQKENI come from the germline V gene. The CDR3 is 13 amino acids. V dropped 3 bases and J dropped 4 bases, with 9 bases sitting between them. This CDR3 is CASSPIRGETQYF. The CDR3, as DNA: TGTGCCAGCTCACCGATCAGGGGAGAGACCCAGTACTTC.

The gene calls are TRBV18 and TRBJ2-7; D is perhaps TRBD1 (5 bases). CDR1 is KGHSH and CDR2 is LQKENI in the germline V gene. The ends were cut back, 2 bases at V and 4 bases at J, with 12 bases in the middle. The CDR3 loop spans 14 amino acids. The CDR3, as DNA: TGTGCCAGCTCACCAGACAGCTCCCAGTACGAGCAGTACTTC. As protein: CASSPDSSQYEQYF.